Listed here is a single TCR beta chain. Antigen specificity is unknown. This sample was included in a study of T-cell reconstitution after alpha-beta-depleted transplantation in children. The study's findings and limits: The authors attributed T-cell counts and diversity one year after transplant mostly to newly produced T cells. About two months after transplant, alpha-beta T cells reportedly came from several hundred expanded graft clones.

TCRbeta library preparation incorporated unique molecular identifiers. TCRdb recomputed calls from the PCR reads with MiXCR, one row per CDR3 protein. The sample comprises 550,000 to 600,000 distinct CDR3 sequences, more than 20% of which are singletons, and roughly 14% rests with the top ten. CDR1 is MNHEY and CDR2 is SVGAGI in the germline V gene. Trimming pared 1 base from V and 6 bases from J, leaving 13 bases between. The CDR3 contains 14 residues. The sample consisted of PBMCs, mostly from graft donor cells, taken 360 days after TCRalphabeta/CD19-depleted stem cell transplant. The sequence was collected from a boy less than two years old who had a stem cell transplant for acute myeloid leukemia, so the T cells may come from the graft donor. The rearrangement links TRBV6-5 to TRBJ2-7; tentative D call: TRBD1 (5 bases). The CDR3, as DNA: TGTGCCAGCAGTTACTATGGCAGGGTGGGCGAGCAGTACTTC. Protein sequence: CASSYYGRVGEQYF.